The clone carrying this TCR beta chain showed up just once. Per germline, CDR1 SNHLY and CDR2 FYNNEI. Trimming removed 4 bases from V and 4 bases from J; junction bases left unmatched: 1. The CDR3 is 13 amino acids. Libraries were prepared by immunoSEQ multiplex PCR; TCRdb keeps only in-frame clonotypes and omits some of them. The sample has about 300,000 clones; more than 75% are singletons. The data are from a study of blood T cell repertoires in COVID-19. The overall study: Some COVID-19 samples were acute and others convalescent; all came from the United States, Italy and Spain.

Sequenced sample: PBMCs or T cells enriched from blood (not recorded which). This receptor was identified in a young woman who had recovered from COVID-19. The chain links TRBV2 to TRBJ1-1, with 9 bases that match TRBD1. Here the CDR3 reads CASSATGGTEAFF. The CDR3 DNA is TGTGCCAGCAGTGCGACAGGGGGCACTGAAGCTTTCTTT.